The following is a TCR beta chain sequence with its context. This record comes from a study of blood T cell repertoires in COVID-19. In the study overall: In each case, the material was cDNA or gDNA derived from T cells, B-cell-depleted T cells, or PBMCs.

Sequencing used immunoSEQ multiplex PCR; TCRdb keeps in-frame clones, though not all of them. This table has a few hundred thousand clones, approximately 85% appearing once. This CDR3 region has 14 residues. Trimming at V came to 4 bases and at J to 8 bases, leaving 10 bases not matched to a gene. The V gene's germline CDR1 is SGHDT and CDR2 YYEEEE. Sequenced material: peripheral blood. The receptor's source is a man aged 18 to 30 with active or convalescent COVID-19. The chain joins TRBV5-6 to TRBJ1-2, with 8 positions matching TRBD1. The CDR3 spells CASSPQGVFGGYTF. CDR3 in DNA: TGTGCCAGCAGCCCACAGGGGGTGTTTGGCGGCTACACCTTC.